This section outlines one T cell receptor beta chain sequence together with its context. The antigen is not known. TCRdb independently ran MiXCR on the 5' RACE reads; one entry per CDR3 protein. The top ten hold more than 20% of the sample, which has some 350,000 distinct CDR3 sequences, under 5% seen once. These data are taken from a study of T cells after yellow fever vaccination. V dropped 5 bases and J dropped 5; count of bases not matched to a gene: 10. The CDR3 sequence is 15 residues long. Germline V gene sequence: CDR1 SGHRS, CDR2 YFSETQ. Overall study results and limits: The booster response re-showed most primary clones: around 96% CD4, almost 90% CD8.

The origin of this receptor is a man in his late teens or twenties who received the YFV17D yellow fever vaccine. The starting material was PBMCs, obtained 5 days after the yellow fever booster vaccination. The rearrangement links TRBV5-1 to TRBJ2-7, with 10 bases aligning to TRBD1. CDR3 region: CASRPYDRGRNEQYF. The CDR3 nucleotides are TGCGCCAGCAGACCCTACGACAGGGGGCGCAACGAGCAGTACTTC.